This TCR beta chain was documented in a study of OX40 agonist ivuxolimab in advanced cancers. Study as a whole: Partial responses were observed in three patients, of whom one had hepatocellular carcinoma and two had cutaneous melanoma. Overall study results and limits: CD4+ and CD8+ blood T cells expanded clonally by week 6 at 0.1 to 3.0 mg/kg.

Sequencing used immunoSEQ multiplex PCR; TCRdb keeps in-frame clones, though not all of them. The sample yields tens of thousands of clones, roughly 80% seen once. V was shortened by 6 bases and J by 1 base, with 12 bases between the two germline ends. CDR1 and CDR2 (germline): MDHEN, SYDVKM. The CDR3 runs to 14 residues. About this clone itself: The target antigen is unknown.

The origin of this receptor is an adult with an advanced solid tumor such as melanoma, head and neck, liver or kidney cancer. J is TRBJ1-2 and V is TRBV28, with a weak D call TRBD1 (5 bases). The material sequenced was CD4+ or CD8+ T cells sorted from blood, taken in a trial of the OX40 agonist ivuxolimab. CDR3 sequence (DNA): TGTGCCAGCAGCGGGGACCGTTTTAACTATGGCTACACCTTC. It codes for CASSGDRFNYGYTF.